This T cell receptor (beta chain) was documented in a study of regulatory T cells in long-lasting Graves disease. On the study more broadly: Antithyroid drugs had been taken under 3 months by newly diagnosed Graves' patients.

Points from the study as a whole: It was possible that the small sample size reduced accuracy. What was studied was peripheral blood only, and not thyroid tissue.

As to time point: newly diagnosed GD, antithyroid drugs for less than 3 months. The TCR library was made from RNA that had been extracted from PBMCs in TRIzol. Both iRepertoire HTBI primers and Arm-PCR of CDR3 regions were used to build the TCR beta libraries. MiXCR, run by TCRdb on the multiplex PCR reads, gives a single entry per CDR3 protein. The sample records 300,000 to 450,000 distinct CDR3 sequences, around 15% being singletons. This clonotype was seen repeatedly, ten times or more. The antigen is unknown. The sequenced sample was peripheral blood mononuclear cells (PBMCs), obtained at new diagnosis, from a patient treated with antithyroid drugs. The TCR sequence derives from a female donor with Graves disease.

The CDR3 DNA reads as TGTGCCAGCAGCTTAACTTGGAACACTGAAGCTTTCTTT. This codes for CASSLTWNTEAFF. The V gene is TRBV7-3, the J gene TRBJ1-1; D gene ambiguous. CDR1 is SGHTA, CDR2 FQGTGA, per germline. The CDR3 runs to 13 residues. V lost 0 bases and J 1 base, leaving 3 bases between the germline ends.